What follows is one T cell receptor (beta chain) and its context. The data derive from a study of blood T cell repertoires in COVID-19. Whole-study context: T cells, B-cell-depleted T cells, or PBMCs provided the cDNA or gDNA that served as material.

The CDR3 covers 14 residues. The germline gives CDR1 WNHNN, CDR2 SYGVQD (reference sequence). V shed 3 bases and J 4 bases; nucleotides not matched to a gene: 3. In the source study's methods: For nucleated cells, counts were estimated from reference gene primer amplification. Sequencing used immunoSEQ multiplex PCR; TCRdb keeps in-frame clones, though not all of them. Clone size and V and J calls were adopted from that table, with D and trimming inferred from the DNA. Here the sample spans roughly 200,000 clones, around 89% being singletons. The J gene is TRBJ2-7, the V gene TRBV10-1; 10 nucleotides match TRBD1. Sequencing was done on a sample of peripheral blood. The sequence was collected from a man aged 50-60 years with acute or convalescent COVID-19. The DNA of the CDR3 is TGCGCCAGCAGTGACGGACAGGGGGTTTACGAGCAGTACTTC. It specifies CASSDGQGVYEQYF.